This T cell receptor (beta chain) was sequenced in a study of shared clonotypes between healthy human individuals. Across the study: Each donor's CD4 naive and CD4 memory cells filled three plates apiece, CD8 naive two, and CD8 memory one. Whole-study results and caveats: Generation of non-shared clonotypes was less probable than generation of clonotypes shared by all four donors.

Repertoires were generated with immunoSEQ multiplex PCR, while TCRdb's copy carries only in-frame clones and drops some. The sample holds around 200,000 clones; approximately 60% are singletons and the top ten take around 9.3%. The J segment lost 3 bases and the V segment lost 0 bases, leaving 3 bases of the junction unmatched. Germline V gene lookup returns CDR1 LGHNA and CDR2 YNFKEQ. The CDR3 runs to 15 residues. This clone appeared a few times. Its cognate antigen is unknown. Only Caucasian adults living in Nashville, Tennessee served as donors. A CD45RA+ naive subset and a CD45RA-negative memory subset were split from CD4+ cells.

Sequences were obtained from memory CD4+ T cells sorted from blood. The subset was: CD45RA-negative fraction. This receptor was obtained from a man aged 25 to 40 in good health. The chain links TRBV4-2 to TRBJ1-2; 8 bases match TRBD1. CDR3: CASSQDQGADYGYTF. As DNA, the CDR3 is TGTGCCAGCAGCCAAGATCAGGGGGCGGACTATGGCTACACCTTC.